The T cell receptor (beta chain) described here comes from a study of identical twins. In TCRdb, the 5' RACE reads were re-called with MiXCR into one record per CDR3 protein. The sample contains more than 350,000 distinct CDR3 sequences, 7% to 9.5% of which appear only once. In this sample, this clonotype turned up many times. Per the germline V gene, CDR1 is MGHRA and CDR2 is YSYEKL. There are 14 residues in the CDR3. V lost 2 bases, J lost 7 bases, and 14 bases lay in between. The chain is built from TRBV4-1 and TRBJ1-1; TRBD1 is a possible D gene (5 bases). Sequencing input: naive T cells sorted from blood. The TCR sequence derives from a woman aged 45-65 years in good health. CDR3 DNA: TGCGCCAGCAGCCAATCCCGCGGGGGATTTGAAGCTTTCTTT. This translates into CASSQSRGGFEAFF.